Presented here are 22 T cell receptor beta chains from one specimen sequenced in a study of blood T cell repertoires in COVID-19. TCRdb keeps only in-frame clones here, not all; method: immunoSEQ multiplex PCR. Of over 200,000 clones listed, around 88% are singletons. Sequenced sample: peripheral blood. All receptors come from a man older than 75 with acute or convalescent COVID-19.

The rearrangement uses TRBV3-1 (or the pseudogene TRBV3-2) and TRBJ1-2; D perhaps matches TRBD1 (5 bases). V dropped 5 bases and J dropped 2 bases, with 6 bases sitting between them. Looked up from germline, CDR1 is LGHDT and CDR2 is YNNKEL (reference sequence). This CDR3 has 12 amino acids. In DNA form, the CDR3 reads TGTGCCAGCAGCAGGACAAACTATGGCTACACCTTC. It translates to CASSRTNYGYTF.

The chain has TRBV5-4 and TRBJ2-5, with 9 bases that match TRBD2. V was clipped by 4 bases and J by 0 bases; unmatched bases: 4. CDR3 size: 15 residues. Germline lookup yields CDR1 SGHNT and CDR2 YYREEE (reference sequence). CDR3 nucleotide sequence: TGTGCCAGCAGCAGGGCTAGCGGGGACCAAGAGACCCAGTACTTC. Its translation is CASSRASGDQETQYF. Drawing the rest from reference TRBV5-4 and TRBJ2-5, the complete variable domain is ETGVTQSPTHLIKTRGQQVTLRCSSQSGHNTVSWYQQALGQGPQFIFQYYREEENGRGNFPPRFSGLQFPNYSSELNVNALELDDSALYLCASSRASGDQETQYFGPGTRLLVL.

This clone was detected once. The sample contains more than one DNA sequence encoding this CDR3. The chain couples TRBV18 to TRBJ2-3, with D possibly matching TRBD1 (7 bases). The CDR3 is 13 amino acids. V shed 3 bases and J shed 5 bases, with 9 bases lying between them. Per germline, CDR1 KGHSH and CDR2 LQKENI. The CDR3 DNA reads TGTGCCAGCTCACCCCAGGGGGGAGATACGCAGTATTTT. Its translation: CASSPQGGDTQYF.

V is TRBV5-7 and J is TRBJ1-1; 7 nucleotides align to TRBD1. TRBV5-7 is an ORF, and what it does is uncertain. The CDR3 has 16 amino acids. V lost 5 bases and J lost 0; bases outside the gene matches: 10. CDR3 region: CASRYPTGLVNTEAFF. CDR3 sequence (DNA): TGTGCCAGCAGGTATCCGACAGGGTTGGTGAACACTGAAGCTTTCTTT.

This chain joins TRBV5-1 and TRBJ2-2; 7 positions agree with TRBD1. Germline V gene data show CDR1 as SGHRS and CDR2 as YFSETQ. CDR3 length: 17 amino acids. Trimming took 4 bases from V and 0 from J; bases not matched to a gene: 9. The CDR3 sequence is CASSIFGDSANTGELFF. In DNA form, the CDR3 reads TGCGCCAGCAGCATCTTCGGGGACAGCGCGAACACCGGGGAGCTGTTTTTT.

This rearrangement joins TRBV4-2 to TRBJ2-5; 10 positions agree with TRBD2. CDR3 length: 18 residues. Looked up from germline, CDR1 is LGHNA and CDR2 is YNFKEQ. Unmatched junction bases numbered 13, after V lost 1 base and J lost 5 bases. CDR3 sequence: CASSQGALAGAPGETQYF. CDR3 DNA sequence: TGTGCCAGCAGCCAAGGGGCCCTAGCGGGAGCGCCGGGGGAGACCCAGTACTTC.

The chain employs TRBV11-2 and TRBJ2-2; tentatively, D is TRBD2 (6 bases). This CDR3 spans 15 amino acids. CDR1 SGHAT and CDR2 FQNNGV come from the germline V gene. V lost 6 bases, J lost 4 bases, and 15 bases lay in between. CDR3 DNA: TGTGCCAGCAGGGGGAGGCAGGGAAGCACCGGGGAGCTGTTTTTT. Amino acid sequence: CASRGRQGSTGELFF. Combining the CDR3 with reference TRBV11-2 and TRBJ2-2 gives the whole variable domain EAGVAQSPRYKIIEKRQSVAFWCNPISGHATLYWYQQILGQGPKLLIQFQNNGVVDDSQLPKDRFSAERLKGVDSTLKIQPAKLEDSAVYLCASRGRQGSTGELFFGEGSRLTVL.

The J gene is TRBJ1-1, the V gene TRBV11-1; D is perhaps TRBD1 (5 bases). Trimming left V 1 base short and J 6 bases short, with 9 bases between. The V gene's germline CDR1 is SGHAT and CDR2 FQDESV (reference sequence). The CDR3 is made up of 13 amino acids. CDR3 region: CASSLGRASEAFF. The CDR3 DNA sequence: TGTGCCAGCAGCTTAGGCAGGGCGTCTGAAGCTTTCTTT.

The gene calls are TRBV7-6 and TRBJ2-2, with unresolved D. V shed 5 bases and J shed 4 bases, with 20 bases lying between them. CDR3 length equals 17 residues. Germline V gene sequence: CDR1 SGHVS, CDR2 FNYEAQ. The CDR3 nucleotides read TGTGCCAGCAGCCCGGATCTCTTGATATCGGGCACCGGGGAGCTGTTTTTT. This encodes CASSPDLLISGTGELFF.

The chain links TRBV5-1 to TRBJ1-4, with 9 bases identical to TRBD1. Germline V gives CDR1 SGHRS, CDR2 YFSETQ. The CDR3 length is 16 residues. The V segment lost 3 bases and the J segment 3 bases; nucleotides outside the gene matches: 6. The CDR3 reads CASSSGTGPANEKLFF. DNA of the CDR3: TGCGCCAGCAGCTCCGGGACAGGGCCAGCTAATGAAAAACTGTTTTTT.

The chain is built from TRBV2 and TRBJ2-5, with 12 positions matching TRBD2. The CDR3 loop spans 17 amino acids. After removal of 5 bases from V and 5 bases from J, the junction contained 12 bases not matched to a gene. Germline assignment: CDR1 SNHLY and CDR2 FYNNEI. The CDR3 bases are TGTGCCAGCAGTCCCGGGACTAGCGGGTGGAGTAGGGAGACCCAGTACTTC. Protein: CASSPGTSGWSRETQYF.

The rearrangement uses TRBV5-1 and TRBJ2-7; maybe TRBD2 (5 bases). CDR3 size: 13 residues. In germline, CDR1 is SGHRS, CDR2 YFSETQ. With 0 bases removed from V and 7 bases from J, the gap between germline ends came to 11 bases. The CDR3 here is CASSLALGLEQYF. The CDR3 DNA reads TGCGCCAGCAGCTTGGCCCTCGGACTGGAGCAGTACTTC. Drawing the rest from reference TRBV5-1 and TRBJ2-7, the complete variable domain is KAGVTQTPRYLIKTRGQQVTLSCSPISGHRSVSWYQQTPGQGLQFLFEYFSETQRNKGNFPGRFSGRQFSNSRSEMNVSTLELGDSALYLCASSLALGLEQYFGPGTRLTVT.

The genes are TRBV5-1 and TRBJ1-1, with a possible D match to TRBD1 (6 bases). Germline V gene sequence: CDR1 SGHRS, CDR2 YFSETQ. This CDR3 is built from 15 residues. The germline V and J ends were trimmed by 3 bases and 0 bases, with 12 bases remaining between them. The DNA for the CDR3 is TGCGCCAGCAGCTCATATACAGGGATGAACACTGAAGCTTTCTTT. Its translation: CASSSYTGMNTEAFF.

This clone was counted many times. V is TRBV2 and J is TRBJ1-5; D gene uncertain. V was cut by 4 bases and J by 5 bases, with 9 bases left in between. The length of the CDR3 is 13 residues. Germline assignment: CDR1 SNHLY and CDR2 FYNNEI. Written as DNA, the CDR3 is TGTGCCAGCAGTGGGATGAGGCATCAGCCCCAGCATTTT. It is translated as CASSGMRHQPQHF.

The gene calls are TRBV7-9 and TRBJ1-4; D uncertain. Germline CDR1 is SEHNR and CDR2 is FQNEAQ (reference sequence). The CDR3 runs 15 residues. V lost 5 bases, J lost 3 bases, and 13 bases lay in between. The CDR3 nucleotides read TGTGCCAGCAGCCTGTTCGGAGTAGCTAATGAAAAACTGTTTTTT. As protein: CASSLFGVANEKLFF.

In this sample, this clone turned up once. The CDR3 region has the DNA TGCAGCGTCATACCTGGGACTAGCGGGAGTCTCGGGACAGATACGCAGTATTTT. It specifies CSVIPGTSGSLGTDTQYF. V is TRBV29-1 and J is TRBJ2-3, with 14 bases matching TRBD2. The junction had 14 bases not matched to a gene; V was cut back by 6 bases and J by 3 bases. This CDR3 comprises 18 residues. Germline CDR1 is SQVTM and CDR2 is ANQGSEA.

The CDR3 region has the DNA TGTGCCAGCAGCCAAGGCGGGGGGGCCGTGGAGACCCAGTACTTC. This translates into CASSQGGGAVETQYF. The V gene is TRBV3-1 (or the pseudogene TRBV3-2), the J gene TRBJ2-5; 9 nucleotides align to TRBD2. V shed 1 base, J shed 5 bases, and the junction held 5 bases outside the gene matches. CDR3 length equals 15 residues. Germline-derived CDR1 and CDR2 are LGHDT and YNNKEL (reference sequence).

The rearrangement joins TRBV2 to TRBJ2-7, with 8 bases matching TRBD1. Trimming cost V 1 base and J 4 bases; bases outside gene matches: 9. The CDR3 sequence is 16 residues long. Per germline, CDR1 SNHLY and CDR2 FYNNEI. The DNA for the CDR3 is TGTGCCAGCAGTGAAGGTCTCAGGGGGCAGGGGTACGAGCAGTACTTC. It is translated as CASSEGLRGQGYEQYF.

Only one count was recorded for this clone. The J gene is TRBJ2-2, the V gene TRBV18, with D tentatively TRBD1 (5 bases). From germline, CDR1 is KGHSH and CDR2 LQKENI. The V gene lost 5 bases and the J gene lost 1 base, with 8 bases spanning the gap. The length of the CDR3 is 14 residues. The CDR3, as DNA: TGTGCCAGCTCAGGGGCTAGGAACACCGGGGAGCTGTTTTTT. Protein: CASSGARNTGELFF.

The chain combines TRBV18 with TRBJ1-1; 8 nucleotides agree with TRBD1. The CDR3 has 17 residues. Germline CDR1 is KGHSH and CDR2 is LQKENI. V trimming: 3 bases; J trimming: 4 bases; junction bases outside the gene matches: 13. The CDR3: CASSPRSARGLSTEAFF. DNA of the CDR3: TGTGCCAGCTCACCCCGAAGCGCCAGGGGGCTTAGCACTGAAGCTTTCTTT.

The chain employs TRBV4-1 and TRBJ2-7; 7 bases map to TRBD2. CDR3 length: 13 amino acids. Germline lookup yields CDR1 MGHRA and CDR2 YSYEKL. Unmatched junction bases numbered 2, after V lost 4 bases and J lost 2 bases. The DNA of the CDR3 is TGCGCCAGCAGCCCAACTAGCGCCTACGAGCAGTACTTC. This translates into CASSPTSAYEQYF.

This clone was observed a single time. The chain carries TRBV3-1 (or the pseudogene TRBV3-2) and TRBJ2-3; TRBD2 matches at 12 bases. The J segment lost 0 bases and the V segment lost 1 base, leaving 8 bases of the junction unmatched. The CDR3 has 19 amino acids. Looked up from germline, CDR1 is LGHDT and CDR2 is YNNKEL (reference sequence). The CDR3 sequence: CASSQGVGLAGASTDTQYF. The CDR3 region has the DNA TGTGCCAGCAGCCAAGGTGTGGGACTAGCGGGCGCAAGCACAGATACGCAGTATTTT.